A selection of T cell receptor beta chains follows, all from one sample in a study of shared clonotypes between healthy human individuals. Profiling relied on immunoSEQ multiplex PCR, and the TCRdb table lists in-frame clones only, not all of them. Of approximately 320,000 clones listed, around 87% are singletons. The sequenced material came from memory CD8+ T cells sorted from blood. The receptors shown here come from a man between 18 and 35 years old in good health. The CDR3 runs from the conserved cysteine through the conserved F or W. The order of the fields is CDR3 length, V gene, J gene, clone size, D gene, CDR3 protein, CDR3 DNA. The D gene is left open where the match is weak. Rows give clone size only sometimes, using once, few, many, or a class for an expanded clone.

13	TRBV7-9	TRBJ2-1	NA	NA	CASPGDGGNEQFF	TGTGCCAGCCCTGGAGATGGGGGCAATGAGCAGTTCTTC
14	TRBV29-1	TRBJ2-3	NA	NA	CSVEDPEITDTQYF	TGCAGCGTTGAAGATCCGGAAATCACAGATACGCAGTATTTT
14	TRBV4-2	TRBJ2-7	NA	NA	CASSQGLGTYEQYF	TGTGCCAGCAGCCAAGGTCTCGGAACCTACGAGCAGTACTTC
14	TRBV4-1	TRBJ2-7	NA	TRBD1	CASSHSRDRGEQYF	TGCGCCAGCAGCCATTCCCGGGACAGGGGCGAGCAGTACTTC
14	TRBV9	TRBJ2-3	NA	TRBD1	CASSAEPGGDTQYF	TGTGCCAGCAGCGCCGAACCAGGGGGAGATACGCAGTATTTT
15	TRBV4-3	TRBJ2-7	NA	TRBD2	CASSQETSGNYEQYF	TGCGCCAGCAGCCAAGAAACTAGCGGGAACTACGAGCAGTACTTC
14	TRBV7-2	TRBJ2-7	NA	TRBD1	CASSSRDSIYEQYF	TGTGCCAGCAGCTCCCGGGACAGTATCTACGAGCAGTACTTC
11	TRBV20-1	TRBJ1-6	NA	NA	CSANYNSPLHF	TGCAGTGCTAACTATAATTCACCCCTCCACTTT
15	TRBV7-9	TRBJ2-1	NA	NA	CASLTGSSSYNEQFF	TGTGCCAGCTTAACAGGGTCATCATCCTACAATGAGCAGTTCTTC
12	TRBV2	TRBJ1-6	NA	NA	CASILNNSPLHF	TGTGCCAGCATCTTGAATAATTCACCCCTCCACTTT
15	TRBV9	TRBJ1-3	few	TRBD1	CASSVGQGSGNTIYF	TGTGCCAGCAGCGTCGGACAGGGCTCTGGAAACACCATATATTTT
16	TRBV11-1	TRBJ2-7	NA	TRBD2	CASSLRGSGGLYEQYF	TGTGCCAGCAGCCTCCGGGGTAGCGGGGGACTCTACGAGCAGTACTTC
11	TRBV5-1	TRBJ2-7	many	NA	CASSLAEEQYF	TGCGCCAGCAGCTTGGCTGAGGAGCAGTACTTC
13	TRBV7-9	TRBJ1-1	NA	NA	CASSWDGNTEAFF	TGTGCCAGCAGCTGGGACGGAAACACTGAAGCTTTCTTT
18	TRBV2	TRBJ2-2	NA	NA	CASSVGSLDVVRTGELFF	TGTGCCAGCAGTGTCGGTTCCCTGGACGTAGTTCGCACCGGGGAGCTGTTTTTT
12	TRBV6-1	TRBJ1-2	few	NA	CASSERQDGYTF	TGTGCCAGCAGTGAACGACAGGATGGCTACACCTTC
17	TRBV7-9	TRBJ2-3	NA	TRBD2	CASSSPTSGGAGATQYF	TGTGCCAGCAGCTCCCCGACTAGCGGGGGGGCGGGGGCCACGCAGTATTTT
14	TRBV7-9	TRBJ2-5	NA	NA	CASSRQGGGETQYF	TGTGCCAGCAGCCGACAGGGAGGGGGTGAGACCCAGTACTTC
14	TRBV11-2	TRBJ1-4	NA	NA	CASSSGRNNEKLFF	TGTGCCAGCAGCTCGGGACGGAATAATGAAAAACTGTTTTTT
16	TRBV4-1	TRBJ1-2	NA	TRBD1	CASSQATGGAGYGYTF	TGCGCCAGCAGCCAGGCTACAGGGGGCGCGGGCTATGGCTACACCTTC
15	TRBV6-5	TRBJ2-7	NA	NA	CASSSILGSSYEQYF	TGTGCCAGCAGTTCAATATTAGGGAGCTCCTACGAGCAGTACTTC
15	TRBV27	TRBJ1-2	NA	NA	CASMSLFGGLYGYTF	TGTGCCAGCATGTCCCTGTTCGGGGGGCTCTATGGCTACACCTTC
18	TRBV4-1	TRBJ1-2	NA	NA	CASSQSPSPSGFVYGYTF	TGCGCCAGCAGCCAATCCCCCAGTCCGTCCGGATTTGTCTATGGCTACACCTTC
15	TRBV2	TRBJ2-7	NA	NA	CASSAATSFLYEQYF	TGTGCCAGCAGTGCCGCGACTAGTTTCCTCTACGAGCAGTACTTC
14	TRBV5-1	TRBJ1-1	NA	NA	CASSSGDAITEAFF	TGCGCCAGCAGCTCGGGGGACGCGATCACTGAAGCTTTCTTT
15	TRBV10-1	TRBJ2-7	NA	TRBD2	CASSESAGGTYEQYF	TGCGCCAGCAGTGAGTCGGCGGGAGGAACCTACGAGCAGTACTTC
14	TRBV27	TRBJ1-4	NA	TRBD1	CASSSTGGNEKLFF	TGTGCCAGCAGTTCGACAGGGGGTAATGAAAAACTGTTTTTT
12	TRBV29-1	TRBJ1-2	NA	NA	CSVEGGRDGYTF	TGCAGCGTTGAGGGCGGGAGGGATGGCTACACCTTC
16	TRBV9	TRBJ2-5	NA	TRBD2	CASSVVPCGSCETQYF	TGTGCCAGCAGCGTAGTCCCGTGCGGGAGTTGTGAGACCCAGTACTTC
18	TRBV4-3	TRBJ2-7	NA	TRBD2	CASSQERSEREEDDEQYF	TGCGCCAGCAGCCAAGAAAGAAGTGAGCGGGAAGAGGACGACGAGCAGTACTTC
14	TRBV7-9	TRBJ2-2	NA	TRBD2	CASSRTSGKGELFF	TGTGCCAGCAGCCGGACTAGCGGGAAGGGGGAGCTGTTTTTT
15	TRBV4-1	TRBJ2-7	NA	NA	CASSQVPVPRCEQYF	TGCGCCAGCAGCCAAGTTCCCGTGCCTCGGTGCGAGCAGTACTTC
14	TRBV6-1	TRBJ2-7	NA	TRBD1	CASSEGAGGHEQYF	TGTGCCAGCAGTGAAGGGGCAGGGGGCCACGAGCAGTACTTC
13	TRBV19	TRBJ1-2	once	NA	CASSTTENYGYTF	TGTGCCAGTAGTACGACGGAAAACTATGGCTACACCTTC
13	TRBV9	TRBJ1-2	NA	NA	CASSVWEGYGYTF	TGTGCCAGCAGCGTATGGGAGGGCTATGGCTACACCTTC
15	TRBV9	TRBJ2-3	NA	NA	CASRASGSLTDTQYF	TGTGCCAGCAGAGCGAGTGGCTCGCTCACAGATACGCAGTATTTT
14	TRBV6-6	TRBJ2-3	NA	NA	CASSLGPSADTQYF	TGTGCCAGCAGCCTTGGGCCGTCGGCAGATACGCAGTATTTT
13	TRBV30	TRBJ1-5	NA	NA	CAWSVSSDQPQHF	TGTGCCTGGAGTGTAAGTTCTGATCAGCCCCAGCATTTT
12	TRBV7-2	TRBJ2-7	NA	NA	CASSHYRDEQYF	TGTGCCAGCAGCCACTATAGAGACGAGCAGTACTTC
14	TRBV6-4	TRBJ1-1	NA	NA	CASSDRGRNTEAFF	TGTGCCAGCAGTGACAGGGGCCGCAACACTGAAGCTTTCTTT
15	TRBV5-1	TRBJ2-7	NA	TRBD1	CASSLRGTGVYEQYF	TGCGCCAGCAGCTTGAGAGGGACAGGGGTCTACGAGCAGTACTTC
12	TRBV7-9	TRBJ1-5	NA	NA	CASSLADQPQHF	TGTGCCAGCAGCTTAGCGGATCAGCCCCAGCATTTT
12	TRBV6-5	TRBJ1-1	NA	NA	CASSYYQGSAFF	TGTGCCAGCAGTTACTATCAGGGGTCGGCTTTCTTT
17	TRBV10-3	TRBJ2-7	NA	TRBD2	CAISEGATSGRSYEQYF	TGTGCCATCAGTGAGGGGGCCACTAGCGGTCGCTCCTACGAGCAGTACTTC
16	TRBV10-3	TRBJ2-7	NA	TRBD2	CAISESGLAAVAFGYF	TGTGCCATCAGTGAGTCTGGGCTAGCGGCGGTTGCATTCGGGTACTTC
15	TRBV28	TRBJ1-6	NA	TRBD1	CASSFHDRVFSPLHF	TGTGCCAGCAGTTTCCATGACAGGGTATTTTCACCCCTCCACTTT
12	TRBV11-2	TRBJ2-3	once	NA	CASSLTHGTQYF	TGTGCCAGCAGCCTGACTCACGGTACGCAGTATTTT
13	TRBV7-2	TRBJ2-7	NA	NA	CASSLGPGLWKHF	TGTGCCAGCAGCTTAGGACCCGGCCTTTGGAAGCACTTC
14	TRBV6-1	TRBJ2-3	once	TRBD2	CASSEVGGRDTQYF	TGTGCCAGCAGTGAAGTAGGCGGGAGAGATACGCAGTATTTT
16	TRBV4-1	TRBJ2-5	NA	TRBD2	CASSQEVAGGESDQYF	TGCGCCAGCAGCCAGGAAGTAGCGGGAGGGGAAAGCGACCAGTACTTC
14	TRBV9	TRBJ1-4	NA	NA	CASSADSADEKLFF	TGTGCCAGCAGCGCGGACAGTGCCGATGAAAAACTGTTTTTT
14	TRBV12-5	TRBJ2-1	NA	NA	CASGLEFPDDEQFF	TGTGCTAGTGGTTTGGAATTCCCGGACGATGAGCAGTTCTTC
14	TRBV28	TRBJ1-1	NA	TRBD1	CASSDRDRDTEAFF	TGTGCCAGCAGCGACCGGGACAGAGACACTGAAGCTTTCTTT